This T cell receptor (beta chain) was sequenced for a study of T cell responses to AZD1222 COVID-19 vaccine. Findings and caveats of the study: No repertoire was sampled before or during the peak T cell response, only after it. Among those given AZD1222, only six or seven were seropositive at baseline. White British donors predominated, females outnumbered males, and clonal diversity was possibly underestimated. As reported, nearly half of all spike-specific TCRs target variant regions that are unmutated.

Repertoires were generated with immunoSEQ multiplex PCR, while TCRdb's copy carries only in-frame clones and drops some. The sample has around 80,000 clones, 91% seen once. As for this clone: The antigen remains undetermined.

Germline V lookup: CDR1 SNHLY, CDR2 FYNNEI. CDR3 length: 12 residues. The ends were cut back, 4 bases at V and 5 bases at J, with 8 bases in the middle. The V call is TRBV2, the J call TRBJ2-5; D gene uncertain. The receptor's source is an adult who received the AZD1222 COVID-19 vaccine. The specimen was peripheral blood, collected 28 days after the second AZD1222 dose. CDR3 protein: CASSGRVETQYF. As DNA, the CDR3 is TGTGCCAGCAGTGGAAGAGTTGAGACCCAGTACTTC.